These 21 T cell receptor beta chains share one sample of origin, sequenced in a study of beta chain features in type 1 diabetes. Points from the study as a whole: The study found moderately but significantly shorter TCRB CDR3s in all four CD4+ subsets of Type 1 diabetes patients.

These receptors' targets are unknown. The authors reverse transcribed all of the isolated RNA, so sequencing captured expressed TCRB transcripts. Assay: immunoSEQ multiplex PCR; the TCRdb copy retains only in-frame clones and omits some. The table includes more than 300,000 clones, 9.3% detected once. The sample consisted of central memory CD4+ T cells from blood. All receptors derive from a man aged 25 to 40 with type 1 diabetes.

The chain is built from TRBV14 and TRBJ1-2; D is possibly TRBD1 (6 bases). The ends were cut back, 7 bases at V and 3 bases at J, with 12 bases in the middle. CDR3 length: 13 amino acids. The germline V gene has CDR1 SGHDN and CDR2 FVKESK. The CDR3 is CASTANRDYGYTF. CDR3 bases: TGTGCCAGCACCGCGAACAGGGACTATGGCTACACCTTC.

The chain uses TRBV5-1 and TRBJ2-7; 10 positions agree with TRBD1. The germline V gene encodes CDR1 SGHRS and CDR2 YFSETQ. The CDR3 covers 18 residues. Trimming took 1 base from V and 3 from J; bases not matched to a gene: 13. The CDR3 here is CASSLYSGGQGNFYEQYF. The DNA for the CDR3 is TGCGCCAGCAGCTTGTACTCTGGGGGACAGGGGAATTTCTACGAGCAGTACTTC. Full variable domain (remainder filled in from reference TRBV5-1 and TRBJ2-7): KAGVTQTPRYLIKTRGQQVTLSCSPISGHRSVSWYQQTPGQGLQFLFEYFSETQRNKGNFPGRFSGRQFSNSRSEMNVSTLELGDSALYLCASSLYSGGQGNFYEQYFGPGTRLTVT.

This clone has just a few counts. This CDR3 reads CASSLDTGNTEAFF. In nucleotides, the CDR3 is TGTGCCAGCAGTCTAGACACGGGTAACACTGAAGCTTTCTTT. This sequence joins TRBV6-6 and TRBJ1-1, with D unresolved. Germline CDR1 MNHNY, CDR2 SVGAGI (reference sequence). Trimming removed 5 bases at V and 2 bases at J, with 12 bases between. The CDR3 spans 14 residues.

The chain couples TRBV7-2 to TRBJ2-2; no definite D call. The CDR3 is 13 residues long. Germline CDR1 is SGHTA and CDR2 is FQGNSA. V was clipped by 5 bases and J by 6 bases, with 10 bases between them. CDR3 coding DNA: TGTGCCAGCAGCCTCACCCGGCCCGGGGAGCTGTTTTTT. The encoded protein is CASSLTRPGELFF.

This clone was counted a few times. This chain connects TRBV29-1 to TRBJ2-5; TRBD1 matches 9 bases. V gave up 4 bases and J gave up 4 bases; unmatched junction bases: 19. CDR3 length equals 18 residues. The germline V gene encodes CDR1 SQVTM and CDR2 ANQGSEA. CDR3 in amino acids: CSVAVMGQGRHPLETQYF. As DNA, the CDR3 is TGCAGCGTTGCCGTGATGGGACAGGGCAGGCATCCGTTAGAGACCCAGTACTTC.

The chain links TRBV7-2 to TRBJ2-5; D assignment may be TRBD1 or TRBD2 (5 bases each). This CDR3 comprises 15 residues. The V end lost 8 bases, the J end lost 1 base, and 17 bases lay between the germline ends. The germline V gene encodes CDR1 SGHTA and CDR2 FQGNSA. The CDR3 sequence: CASGGDGGFQETQYF. As DNA, the CDR3 is TGTGCCAGCGGTGGGGACGGAGGATTCCAAGAGACCCAGTACTTC.

The rearrangement joins TRBV4-1 to TRBJ2-5, with 12 nucleotides matching TRBD2. The junction had 7 bases not matched to a gene; V was cut back by 6 bases and J by 5 bases. CDR3 length: 15 amino acids. Germline values: CDR1 MGHRA, CDR2 YSYEKL. In DNA form, the CDR3 reads TGCGCCAGCAGACCTGGACTAGCGGGGCTTGAGACCCAGTACTTC. Amino acid sequence: CASRPGLAGLETQYF.

This clone appeared a few times. This chain links TRBV5-1 with TRBJ1-1; TRBD1 might be the D (6 bases). The CDR3 contains 14 residues. Germline assignment: CDR1 SGHRS and CDR2 YFSETQ. The ends were cut back, 0 bases at V and 4 bases at J, with 10 bases in the middle. CDR3 protein: CASSLGQDPTEAFF. The CDR3 nucleotides are TGCGCCAGCAGCTTGGGACAGGACCCCACTGAAGCTTTCTTT.

This clone appeared a few times. V usage is TRBV13 and J usage is TRBJ1-2; D gene uncertain. The V and J ends lost 3 bases and 4 bases respectively, with 9 bases between them. Germline CDR1 reads PRHDT; CDR2 reads FYEKMQ (reference sequence). This CDR3 has 13 amino acids. The CDR3 DNA is TGTGCCAGCAGCTTCGGGGAACTCTATGGCTACACCTTC. Its translation: CASSFGELYGYTF. The whole variable domain, remainder taken from reference TRBV13 and TRBJ1-2, is AAGVIQSPRHLIKEKRETATLKCYPIPRHDTVYWYQQGPGQDPQFLISFYEKMQSDKGSIPDRFSAQQFSDYHSELNMSSLELGDSALYFCASSFGELYGYTFGSGTRLTVV.

The chain carries TRBV6-6 and TRBJ2-7; a weak D match, TRBD1 (5 bases). V lost 7 bases, J lost 0 bases, and 16 bases lay in between. This CDR3 contains 15 residues. CDR1 is MNHNY, CDR2 SVGAGI, per germline (reference sequence). The CDR3 sequence: CASNLQALSSYEQYF. The CDR3 bases are TGTGCCAGCAACCTACAGGCACTATCCTCCTACGAGCAGTACTTC.

This clone has more than one count but fewer than ten. The chain links TRBV28 to TRBJ1-6, with TRBD1 identical over 9 bases. Germline V gives CDR1 MDHEN, CDR2 SYDVKM. J was trimmed by 5 bases and V by 11 bases; bases with no gene match: 10. This CDR3 is 15 amino acids long. The CDR3 spells CACTYRDRDNSPLHF. As DNA, the CDR3 is TGTGCCTGCACATACCGGGACAGGGATAATTCACCCCTCCACTTT. Full variable domain (missing parts from reference TRBV28 and TRBJ1-6): DVKVTQSSRYLVKRTGEKVFLECVQDMDHENMFWYRQDPGLGLRLIYFSYDVKMKEKGDIPEGYSVSREKKERFSLILESASTNQTSMYLCACTYRDRDNSPLHFGNGTRLTVT.

Ten or more counts support this clone. The rearrangement links TRBV28 to TRBJ2-6; D ambiguous. The V end was cut by 4 bases, the J end by 0 bases, with 10 bases between. The CDR3 length is 16 residues. The V gene's germline CDR1 is MDHEN and CDR2 SYDVKM. The CDR3 protein is CASSSPSSSGANVLTF. CDR3 sequence (DNA): TGTGCCAGCAGTTCTCCCTCGTCCTCTGGGGCCAACGTCCTGACTTTC.

This clone turned up a few times. J is TRBJ2-3 and V is TRBV11-2, with TRBD2 identical over 11 bases. The CDR3 covers 16 residues. Per germline, CDR1 SGHAT and CDR2 FQNNGV. Losses at the gene ends were 1 base for V and 4 bases for J; bases not matched to a gene: 4. For the CDR3, the DNA is TGTGCCAGCAGCTTAGTGGGTAGCGGGGGGGCAGATACGCAGTATTTT. It specifies CASSLVGSGGADTQYF.

This clone has only a few counts. V and J are TRBV6-6 and TRBJ2-3; TRBD2 matches 7 bases. V was clipped by 6 bases and J by 3 bases; unmatched bases: 9. Germline CDR1 MNHNY, CDR2 SVGAGI (reference sequence). CDR3 size: 15 residues. In DNA, the CDR3 is TGTGCCAGCAGGCTTCTAGCGGCGGGGACAGATACGCAGTATTTT. It yields the protein CASRLLAAGTDTQYF.

This clone was seen more than once but under ten times. This sequence joins TRBV20-1 and TRBJ1-2; D is ambiguous. Germline CDR1 DFQATT, CDR2 SNEGSKA (reference sequence). V lost 0 bases, J lost 8 bases, and 1 base lay in between. This CDR3 spans 9 amino acids. The CDR3 spells CSAREGYTF. CDR3 DNA sequence: TGCAGTGCTAGAGAGGGCTACACCTTC.

The genes are TRBV6-5 and TRBJ2-5; D remains unclear. Deletions cut 5 bases from V and 4 bases from J, with 14 bases between. This CDR3 is 14 amino acids long. Germline values: CDR1 MNHEY, CDR2 SVGAGI. CDR3 bases: TGTGCCAGCAGTACTCGGGCGCTTCGAGAGACCCAGTACTTC. This sequence encodes CASSTRALRETQYF.

This clone was picked up a small number of times. V and J are TRBV7-6 and TRBJ2-2, with a weak D call TRBD2 (5 bases). Between the trimmed V and J ends, which lost 5 bases and 4 bases, there was a span of 8 bases. The CDR3 runs 13 residues. Germline CDR1 reads SGHVS; CDR2 reads FNYEAQ. Here the CDR3 reads CASSPRGTGELFF. The CDR3 region has the DNA TGTGCCAGCAGCCCTCGGGGCACCGGGGAGCTGTTTTTT.

Turning to this clone: Other DNA sequences within the sample encode an identical CDR3. The rearrangement uses TRBV25-1 and TRBJ2-7; 9 bases fit TRBD1. V shed 6 bases and J 7 bases; nucleotides not matched to a gene: 10. The CDR3 is 14 amino acids. Germline lookup yields CDR1 MGHDK and CDR2 SYGVNS. The CDR3 nucleotides are TGTGCCAGCAGCCGGGACAGGGAACGGCGTGAGCAGTACTTC. Translated, it gives CASSRDRERREQYF.

This clone showed up many times. This chain links TRBV15 with TRBJ2-6, with a possible D match to TRBD2 (6 bases). Germline V gene data show CDR1 as LNHNV and CDR2 as YYDKDF (reference sequence). V lost 3 bases and J 0 bases, leaving 15 bases between the germline ends. The CDR3 runs 18 residues. The CDR3 coding sequence is TGTGCCACCAGCAGCCCTAAGGGACTGTCCTCTGGGGCCAACGTCCTGACTTTC. Its translation is CATSSPKGLSSGANVLTF.

This clone was picked up a small number of times. V and J are TRBV18 and TRBJ2-6; D is tentatively TRBD1 or TRBD2 (5 bases each). The CDR3 is 15 residues long. Trimming took 3 bases from V and 6 from J, leaving 12 bases between them. Germline V gives CDR1 KGHSH, CDR2 LQKENI. The CDR3 reads CASSPERGAANVLTF. The CDR3, as DNA: TGTGCCAGCTCACCGGAGAGGGGAGCGGCCAACGTCCTGACTTTC.

This clone was counted only a few times. The chain is built from TRBV6-5 and TRBJ1-6; no clear D gene. Trimming pared 7 bases from V and 5 bases from J, leaving 15 bases between. Germline-derived CDR1 and CDR2 are MNHEY and SVGAGI. The CDR3 extends over 15 amino acids. The CDR3 region has the DNA TGTGCCAGCACCGCCTTGGCACCTAATAATTCACCCCTCCACTTT. The encoded protein is CASTALAPNNSPLHF.